These 7 T cell receptor beta chains came from one sample sequenced in a study. MiXCR was run by TCRdb on the 5' RACE reads, yielding one entry per CDR3 protein. The sample contains 45,000 to 55,000 distinct CDR3 sequences, about 25% of which appear only once. Material: tumor-infiltrating naive CD4+ T cells sorted from the breast tumor. Noted subset: naive CD4+ T cells, CD4+CD45RA+CD25-. The receptors here all came from a female donor with breast cancer.

J is TRBJ2-2 and V is TRBV20-1; D is uncertain. Trimming stripped 4 bases from V and 0 bases from J, with 9 bases between. This CDR3 spans 14 amino acids. Germline V lookup: CDR1 DFQATT, CDR2 SNEGSKA (reference sequence). The CDR3, as DNA: TGCAGTGCTACTACCCACTCGAACACCGGGGAGCTGTTTTTT. It codes for CSATTHSNTGELFF.

J is TRBJ1-2 and V is TRBV12-3 or TRBV12-4; 8 bases match TRBD1. J lost 2 bases, V lost 7 bases, and 3 bases had no gene match. The CDR3 is 13 residues long. DNA of the CDR3: TGTGCCAGCAAAAGGACAGGGAACTATGGCTACACCTTC. Translating gives CASKRTGNYGYTF.

This clonotype was observed at least ten times. The chain employs TRBV5-1 and TRBJ2-7; D might be TRBD1 or TRBD2, each matching 5 bases. The germline gives CDR1 SGHRS, CDR2 YFSETQ. Deletions cut 5 bases from V and 3 bases from J, with 15 bases between. This CDR3 has 14 amino acids. The CDR3 loop reads CASRPGAGFYEQYF. As DNA, the CDR3 is TGCGCCAGCAGACCCGGGGCAGGGTTCTACGAGCAGTACTTC.

The chain has TRBV18 and TRBJ2-7; 8 bases agree with TRBD2. The CDR3 sequence is 16 residues long. The germline V gene encodes CDR1 KGHSH and CDR2 LQKENI. The V gene end was trimmed by 3 bases and the J gene end by 0 bases; junction bases not matched to a gene: 7. The CDR3 DNA reads TGTGCCAGCTCACCCCTCACTAGCGGCAGCTCCTACGAGCAGTACTTC. Translating gives CASSPLTSGSSYEQYF.

CDR3 sequence: CATRLGANYGYTF. The DNA for the CDR3 is TGTGCCACCCGACTCGGGGCTAACTATGGCTACACCTTC. The chain has TRBV12-3 or TRBV12-4 and TRBJ1-2; D gene uncertain. V lost 10 bases, J lost 0 bases, and 12 bases lay in between. The CDR3 has 13 amino acids.

The CDR3 region has the DNA TGTGCCAGCAGCGTAGGTGAAGAGACCCAGTACTTC. Residues: CASSVGEETQYF. This sequence joins TRBV9 and TRBJ2-5, with D unresolved. CDR1 and CDR2 (germline): SGDLS, YYNGEE. The CDR3 is 12 amino acids. V lost 0 bases and J 3 bases, leaving 3 bases between the germline ends.

This clonotype was picked up a small number of times. The gene calls are TRBV5-1 and TRBJ2-7; 9 bases match TRBD1. The CDR3 totals 15 residues. V was pared by 1 base and J by 8 bases, with 10 bases of the junction left unmatched. CDR1 SGHRS and CDR2 YFSETQ come from the germline V gene. The CDR3 DNA is TGCGCCAGCAGCTTGAGGGGACAGGGAGGGGAAAAGCAGTACTTC. This translates into CASSLRGQGGEKQYF. The full variable domain, with the rest looked up from reference TRBV5-1 and TRBJ2-7, is KAGVTQTPRYLIKTRGQQVTLSCSPISGHRSVSWYQQTPGQGLQFLFEYFSETQRNKGNFPGRFSGRQFSNSRSEMNVSTLELGDSALYLCASSLRGQGGEKQYFGPGTRLTVT.